This is a list of T cell receptor beta chains from one sample in a study of Japanese encephalitis immunity and Zika vaccine responses. TCRdb analysed the 5' RACE reads with MiXCR anew, one entry per CDR3 protein. Found here are approximately 400 distinct CDR3 sequences, roughly 6.1% of them singletons; the top ten hold just over 20%. Sample: antigen-activated CD4+ T cells from blood, cultured, taken during a Zika inactivated vaccine study. The source of these receptors is an adult woman who received an inactivated Zika virus vaccine. CDR3s include the opening cysteine and the closing phenylalanine or tryptophan. D genes are given only for firm matches. Size tells how often a clone was seen (once, few, many) or the class of an expanded clone, and some rows leave it out.

j_gene | d_gene | abundance | v_gene | CDR3aa | CDR3nt
TRBJ2-1 | TRBD2 | medium-sized | TRBV3-1 | CASSPPGLASNEQFF | TGTGCCAGCAGCCCACCGGGACTAGCTTCAAATGAGCAGTTCTTC
TRBJ2-7 | TRBD1 | hyperexpanded | TRBV4-3 | CASSQDPGQGTYEQYF | TGCGCCAGCAGCCAAGACCCGGGACAGGGGACCTACGAGCAGTACTTC
TRBJ2-2 | NA | medium-sized | TRBV6-1 | CASSERVGANTGELFF | TGTGCCAGCAGTGAAAGGGTAGGGGCGAACACCGGGGAGCTGTTTTTT
TRBJ2-1 | TRBD2 | large | TRBV12-3/TRBV12-4 | CASSPSLAGVFNEQFF | TGTGCCAGCAGTCCTAGTCTAGCGGGAGTATTCAATGAGCAGTTCTTC
TRBJ2-5 | NA | medium-sized | TRBV5-8 | CASSLDWQETQYF | TGTGCCAGCAGCTTGGACTGGCAAGAGACCCAGTACTTC
TRBJ2-2 | NA | hyperexpanded | TRBV6-2/TRBV6-3 | CASASANTGELFF | TGTGCCAGCGCAAGTGCGAACACCGGGGAGCTGTTTTTT
TRBJ2-7 | NA | large | TRBV5-6 | CASSLNPGTYEQYF | TGTGCCAGCAGCTTGAATCCGGGGACCTACGAGCAGTACTTC
TRBJ1-4 | NA | large | TRBV21-1 | CASSKVRGRIDEKLFF | TGTGCCAGCAGCAAAGTCAGGGGGCGTATCGACGAAAAACTGTTTTTT
TRBJ2-7 | TRBD1 | large | TRBV19 | CASSIPGQGTYEQYF | TGTGCCAGTAGTATTCCGGGACAGGGCACCTACGAGCAGTACTTC
TRBJ2-3 | NA | large | TRBV11-2 | CASSLAGDRSDTQYF | TGTGCCAGCAGCTTAGCGGGAGATCGCTCAGATACGCAGTATTTT
TRBJ1-2 | NA | large | TRBV7-2 | CASSFGQHYGYTF | TGTGCCAGCAGCTTCGGACAGCACTATGGCTACACCTTC
TRBJ1-5 | NA | many | TRBV5-5 | CASSLRPLRGNQPQHF | TGTGCCAGCAGCCTCCGACCACTACGTGGCAATCAGCCCCAGCATTTT
TRBJ1-5 | NA | large | TRBV6-2/TRBV6-3 | CASSHGAGGASQPQHF | TGTGCCAGCAGCCACGGGGCTGGGGGCGCAAGTCAGCCCCAGCATTTT
TRBJ2-2 | TRBD1 | large | TRBV7-2 | CASSPGTGADTGELFF | TGTGCCAGCAGCCCGGGGACAGGGGCCGACACCGGGGAGCTGTTTTTT
TRBJ2-2 | NA | hyperexpanded | TRBV7-9 | CAGAEGTLTTGELFF | TGTGCCGGCGCAGAGGGCACACTAACCACCGGGGAGCTGTTTTTT
TRBJ2-5 | NA | hyperexpanded | TRBV11-2 | CASSLLGAETQYF | TGTGCCAGCAGCTTACTAGGGGCCGAGACCCAGTACTTC
TRBJ2-7 | TRBD2 | large | TRBV6-2/TRBV6-3 | CASSYGVAGVSYEQYF | TGTGCCAGCAGTTACGGGGTAGCGGGAGTCTCCTACGAGCAGTACTTC
TRBJ2-2 | TRBD2 | medium-sized | TRBV6-2/TRBV6-3 | CASSLGLAGVHGELFF | TGTGCCAGCAGTTTAGGACTAGCGGGAGTTCACGGGGAGCTGTTTTTT
TRBJ2-7 | TRBD2 | medium-sized | TRBV6-6 | CASSTSVYEQYF | TGTGCCAGCAGTACTAGCGTCTACGAGCAGTACTTC
TRBJ1-5 | NA | large | TRBV7-2 | CASSPRSSQPQHF | TGTGCCAGCAGCCCCAGAAGTAGTCAGCCCCAGCATTTT
TRBJ2-3 | TRBD2 | once | TRBV6-2/TRBV6-3 | CASSLWAGGRNTQYF | TGTGCCAGCAGTTTATGGGCGGGGGGCAGGAATACGCAGTATTTT
TRBJ1-5 | NA | many | TRBV19 | CASRGPYGNQPQHF | TGTGCCAGTAGAGGACCGTACGGCAATCAGCCCCAGCATTTT
TRBJ2-1 | NA | few | TRBV25-1 | CASSSGGLAGYNEQFF | TGTGCCAGCAGTTCAGGGGGGCTAGCGGGTTATAATGAGCAGTTCTTC
TRBJ2-1 | TRBD2 | large | TRBV5-8 | CASSLRLAGGGGTYNEQFF | TGTGCCAGCAGCTTGAGACTAGCGGGAGGAGGTGGGACCTACAATGAGCAGTTCTTC
TRBJ1-4 | TRBD1 | NA | TRBV7-9 | CASSNGQANEKLFF | TGTGCCAGCAGCAATGGACAGGCCAACGAAAAACTGTTTTTT
TRBJ1-1 | NA | large | TRBV20-1 | CSAHGTVNTEAFF | TGCAGTGCCCACGGGACGGTGAACACTGAAGCTTTCTTT
TRBJ2-7 | NA | hyperexpanded | TRBV18 | CASSLRPSSYEQYF | TGTGCCAGCTCTCTCCGACCCAGCTCCTACGAGCAGTACTTC
TRBJ1-4 | NA | few | TRBV21-1 | CASSWIREANEKLFF | TGTGCCAGCAGCTGGATACGGGAGGCTAATGAAAAACTGTTTTTT
TRBJ2-2 | NA | large | TRBV24-1 | CATSRDAGELFF | TGTGCCACCAGCAGGGATGCCGGGGAGCTGTTTTTT
TRBJ2-3 | NA | medium-sized | TRBV6-2/TRBV6-3 | CASSQQWLTQYF | TGTGCCAGCAGTCAACAGTGGTTGACGCAGTATTTT
TRBJ2-3 | NA | many | TRBV7-2 | CASSPGVAEPDTQYF | TGTGCCAGCAGCCCGGGGGTAGCGGAGCCAGATACGCAGTATTTT
TRBJ2-2 | TRBD2 | few | TRBV2 | CASRTSGANTGELFF | TGTGCCAGCAGGACTAGCGGGGCAAACACCGGGGAGCTGTTTTTT
TRBJ2-1 | TRBD1 | few | TRBV6-5 | CASSIAHGTGHEQFF | TGTGCCAGCAGTATTGCTCACGGGACAGGGCATGAGCAGTTCTTC
TRBJ1-1 | NA | few | TRBV7-2 | CASSFYGGLVTEAFF | TGTGCCAGCAGCTTTTACGGGGGGCTGGTCACTGAAGCTTTCTTT
TRBJ1-5 | TRBD1 | large | TRBV6-1 | CASSPGQGGPNNQPQHF | TGTGCCAGCAGTCCGGGACAGGGAGGACCCAACAATCAGCCCCAGCATTTT
TRBJ2-5 | NA | large | TRBV5-8 | CASSPRGVETQYF | TGTGCCAGCAGCCCGCGAGGAGTAGAGACCCAGTACTTC
TRBJ2-5 | TRBD2 | large | TRBV6-2/TRBV6-3 | CASSYSQRGGVETQYF | TGTGCCAGCAGTTACTCCCAGCGGGGGGGCGTAGAGACCCAGTACTTC
TRBJ2-1 | TRBD2 | large | TRBV6-2/TRBV6-3 | CASSSGVAGVLSEQFF | TGTGCCAGCAGTTCCGGAGTAGCGGGAGTTCTGAGTGAGCAGTTCTTC
TRBJ1-1 | NA | large | TRBV18 | CASSQNGQNTEAFF | TGTGCCAGCTCACAGAACGGACAGAACACTGAAGCTTTCTTT
TRBJ2-2 | NA | medium-sized | TRBV2 | CASSEATGLAGELFF | TGTGCCAGCAGTGAAGCAACGGGGCTCGCCGGGGAGCTGTTTTTT
TRBJ1-1 | NA | NA | TRBV11-1 | CASSLNARGSTEAFF | TGTGCCAGCAGCCTAAACGCGAGGGGAAGCACTGAAGCTTTCTTT
TRBJ2-5 | TRBD2 | large | TRBV7-9 | CASSLVGGSGGETQYF | TGTGCCAGCAGCTTAGTTGGTGGTAGCGGGGGCGAGACCCAGTACTTC
TRBJ2-1 | TRBD2 | many | TRBV18 | CASSTGTSSNIEQFF | TGTGCCAGCTCAACCGGGACTAGTAGTAATATTGAGCAGTTCTTC
TRBJ1-4 | TRBD1 | large | TRBV7-9 | CASSDGQANEKLFF | TGTGCCAGCAGCGATGGACAGGCCAATGAAAAACTGTTTTTT
TRBJ2-3 | TRBD2 | large | TRBV12-3/TRBV12-4 | CAASRTSGGTQYF | TGTGCCGCTTCAAGGACTAGCGGGGGTACGCAGTATTTT
TRBJ1-5 | TRBD1 | medium-sized | TRBV19 | CASSPQDRGQSYSNQPQHF | TGTGCCAGTAGTCCTCAGGACAGGGGGCAATCATATAGCAATCAGCCCCAGCATTTT
TRBJ1-2 | NA | many | TRBV6-6 | CASSYRGAHYGYTF | TGTGCCAGCAGTTACCGGGGGGCTCACTATGGCTACACCTTC
TRBJ1-5 | NA | large | TRBV20-1 | CSASHGRANQPQHF | TGCAGTGCTAGTCACGGCAGGGCCAATCAGCCCCAGCATTTT
TRBJ2-7 | TRBD1 | medium-sized | TRBV19 | CASSTPGQGAYEQYF | TGTGCCAGTAGTACCCCGGGACAGGGGGCTTACGAGCAGTACTTC
TRBJ2-2 | TRBD2 | medium-sized | TRBV11-2 | CASSPRGAGANTGELFF | TGTGCCAGCAGCCCGCGCGGGGCGGGAGCGAACACCGGGGAGCTGTTTTTT
TRBJ1-2 | NA | large | TRBV27 | CASSFGTQGLGGYTF | TGTGCCAGCAGTTTCGGGACCCAGGGTTTGGGGGGCTACACCTTC
TRBJ2-3 | NA | medium-sized | TRBV13 | CASSQRGRGTDTQYF | TGTGCCAGCAGCCAAAGAGGGCGGGGAACAGATACGCAGTATTTT
TRBJ2-5 | TRBD2 | hyperexpanded | TRBV7-2 | CASSQMPLAGGETQYF | TGTGCCAGCAGCCAAATGCCCCTAGCGGGGGGGGAGACCCAGTACTTC
TRBJ2-3 | TRBD2 | large | TRBV6-6 | CASTKGGGRGSDTQYF | TGTGCCAGCACCAAAGGCGGGGGGCGAGGGTCGGATACGCAGTATTTT
TRBJ1-4 | TRBD1 | medium-sized | TRBV19 | CASSPIIEAGQNEKLFF | TGTGCCAGTAGCCCCATAATCGAAGCGGGACAGAATGAAAAACTGTTTTTT